The 23 T cell receptor beta chains in this list originate from one sample, sequenced in a study of blood T cell repertoires in COVID-19. Libraries were prepared by immunoSEQ multiplex PCR; TCRdb keeps only in-frame clonotypes and omits some of them. This table holds about 64,000 clones, 88% found once. The sample taken for sequencing was PBMCs or T cells enriched from blood (not recorded which). Receptors originate from a woman in her thirties or forties who had recovered from COVID-19.

This chain connects TRBV6-1 to TRBJ1-1; D unclear. With 2 bases removed from V and 1 base from J, the gap between germline ends came to 11 bases. This CDR3 contains 15 residues. The V gene's germline CDR1 is MNHNS and CDR2 SASEGT. For the CDR3, the DNA is TGTGCCAGCAGTGAAAATTCAGGCCAGAACACTGAAGCTTTCTTT. Its translation: CASSENSGQNTEAFF.

This chain uses TRBV18 with TRBJ2-1; 10 nucleotides align to TRBD1. V lost 3 bases to trimming and J lost 4 bases; unmatched junction nucleotides: 9. The CDR3 spans 17 residues. The germline V gene has CDR1 KGHSH and CDR2 LQKENI. The CDR3 spells CASSPLDRQGAYNEQFF. In DNA, the CDR3 is TGTGCCAGCTCACCGCTCGATAGACAGGGGGCTTACAATGAGCAGTTCTTC. Full variable domain (rest looked up from reference TRBV18 and TRBJ2-1): NAGVMQNPRHLVRRRGQEARLRCSPMKGHSHVYWYRQLPEEGLKFMVYLQKENIIDESGMPKERFSAEFPKEGPSILRIQQVVRGDSAAYFCASSPLDRQGAYNEQFFGPGTRLTVL.

This chain connects TRBV5-1 to TRBJ2-7; TRBD1 agrees at 7 bases. Germline lookup yields CDR1 SGHRS and CDR2 YFSETQ. V lost 4 bases and J lost 3; bases outside the gene matches: 7. The CDR3 length is 14 residues. CDR3 bases: TGCGCCAGCAGCAACCGGGACAGACTCTACGAGCAGTACTTC. Residues: CASSNRDRLYEQYF.

The genes are TRBV19 and TRBJ2-6; 10 bases align to TRBD1. This CDR3 region has 17 residues. V was pared by 3 bases and J by 3 bases, with 5 bases of the junction left unmatched. The germline gives CDR1 LNHDA, CDR2 SQIVND (reference sequence). CDR3 in DNA: TGTGCCAGTAGTATTGGGGACAGGGGTGGTGGGGCCAACGTCCTGACTTTC. It codes for CASSIGDRGGGANVLTF.

This chain uses TRBV5-1 with TRBJ2-3; 9 nucleotides align to TRBD1. CDR1 is SGHRS, CDR2 YFSETQ, per germline. This CDR3 comprises 17 residues. V lost 4 bases to trimming and J lost 5 bases; unmatched junction nucleotides: 14. CDR3 DNA: TGCGCCAGCAGCCTAACCCTTACAGGGGGCAAGGAAGATACGCAGTATTTT. Its protein is CASSLTLTGGKEDTQYF.

This clone was recorded a few times. Other DNA sequences in the same sample also yield this CDR3. J is TRBJ1-1 and V is TRBV19, with 7 bases identical to TRBD1. The CDR3 length is 14 residues. V was pared by 5 bases and J by 4 bases, with 7 bases of the junction left unmatched. In germline, CDR1 is LNHDA, CDR2 SQIVND (reference sequence). CDR3 sequence: CASSPRQGGTEAFF. The DNA for the CDR3 is TGTGCCAGTAGTCCCCGACAGGGAGGCACTGAAGCTTTCTTT.

The chain carries TRBV2 and TRBJ2-6, with D uncertain. This CDR3 is built from 15 residues. Germline CDR1 reads SNHLY; CDR2 reads FYNNEI. V was shortened by 8 bases and J by 0 bases, with 11 bases between the two germline ends. CDR3: CASRQAFSGANVLTF. CDR3 in DNA: TGTGCCAGCCGGCAGGCTTTCTCTGGGGCCAACGTCCTGACTTTC.

This chain uses TRBV19 with TRBJ1-5, with 8 bases matching TRBD1. V trimming: 4 bases; J trimming: 6 bases; junction bases outside the gene matches: 5. The CDR3 runs to 14 residues. Looked up from germline, CDR1 is LNHDA and CDR2 is SQIVND (reference sequence). CDR3 protein: CASSTDREGQPQHF. DNA for the CDR3: TGTGCCAGTAGTACGGACAGGGAGGGTCAGCCCCAGCATTTT.

This chain uses TRBV24-1 with TRBJ2-2; the match to TRBD2 covers 8 bases. The V and J ends lost 1 base and 7 bases, in that order; junction bases with no gene match: 10. CDR1 is KGHDR and CDR2 is SFDVKD in the germline V gene. The CDR3 runs to 17 residues. In DNA form, the CDR3 reads TGTGCCACCAGTGATTTTAGGCCTAGCGGGCTAATCGGGGAGCTGTTTTTT. Protein sequence: CATSDFRPSGLIGELFF.

Only a few counts were recorded for this clone. V and J are TRBV4-1 and TRBJ2-5, with 10 bases matching TRBD2. The CDR3 spans 18 residues. Germline CDR1 and CDR2: MGHRA and YSYEKL. V lost 3 bases to trimming and J lost 5 bases; unmatched junction nucleotides: 15. Written as DNA, the CDR3 is TGCGCCAGCAGCCATCCCAGCGGGGGGGGCCTCTTTTTGGAGACCCAGTACTTC. Translation: CASSHPSGGGLFLETQYF.

This clone has more than one count but fewer than ten. J is TRBJ2-7 and V is TRBV27; possible D gene TRBD2, 5 bases. V gave up 9 bases and J gave up 0 bases, with 12 bases separating them. The CDR3 consists of 13 residues. Germline values: CDR1 MNHEY, CDR2 SMNVEV (reference sequence). CDR3 loop: CASKSGSSYEQYF. In nucleotides, the CDR3 is TGTGCCAGTAAAAGCGGAAGCTCCTACGAGCAGTACTTC.

J is TRBJ1-6 and V is TRBV27, with D perhaps TRBD1 (5 bases). CDR1 MNHEY and CDR2 SMNVEV come from the germline V gene (reference sequence). V lost 6 bases and J 7 bases, leaving 10 bases between the germline ends. CDR3 length: 13 residues. CDR3 residues: CASSLGGNSPLHF. DNA for the CDR3: TGTGCCAGCAGCTTGGGGGGGAATTCACCCCTCCACTTT.

The V gene is TRBV5-6, the J gene TRBJ2-7; 7 nucleotides match TRBD1. Germline lookup yields CDR1 SGHDT and CDR2 YYEEEE. V was clipped by 5 bases and J by 7 bases; unmatched bases: 12. This CDR3 comprises 14 residues. This chain's CDR3 is CASSSGTVFFEQYF. The CDR3 DNA follows: TGTGCCAGCAGTTCCGGGACAGTCTTTTTTGAGCAGTACTTC.

This clone was observed a handful of times. V gene TRBV7-8 combines with J gene TRBJ1-6; D remains unclear. The germline V gene encodes CDR1 SGHVS and CDR2 FQNEAQ. The V end lost 5 bases, the J end lost 7 bases, and 18 bases lay between the germline ends. CDR3 length equals 16 residues. The CDR3 region has the DNA TGTGCCAGCAGCGCTCTTCCCGGGATGCTAAATTCACCCCTCCACTTT. It is translated as CASSALPGMLNSPLHF. Based on the CDR3 plus reference TRBV7-8 and TRBJ1-6, the full variable domain is GAGVSQSPRYKVAKRGQDVALRCDPISGHVSLFWYQQALGQGPEFLTYFQNEAQLDKSGLPSDRFFAERPEGSVSTLKIQRTQQEDSAVYLCASSALPGMLNSPLHFGNGTRLTVT.

This chain uses TRBV10-3 with TRBJ2-2; TRBD1 is a possible D gene (5 bases). Germline CDR1 ENHRY, CDR2 SYGVKD. The CDR3 contains 16 residues. The V end was cut by 2 bases, the J end by 0 bases, with 10 bases between. As DNA, the CDR3 is TGTGCCATCAGTGAGATGACAGCCGCGAACACCGGGGAGCTGTTTTTT. Encoded protein: CAISEMTAANTGELFF.

The V gene is TRBV6-5, the J gene TRBJ2-7, with TRBD2 identical over 11 bases. CDR1 is MNHEY, CDR2 SVGAGI, per germline. J gave up 2 bases and V 7 bases, and 4 bases lay outside the gene matches. The CDR3 runs 14 residues. Here the CDR3 DNA reads TGTGCCAGCAAGAGTAGCGGGGGGGCCTACGAGCAGTACTTC. Amino acids: CASKSSGGAYEQYF.

This clone came up once. The V and J genes are TRBV6-5 and TRBJ2-7; no firm D call. This CDR3 comprises 13 residues. Per the germline V gene, CDR1 is MNHEY and CDR2 is SVGAGI. V lost 2 bases and J 4 bases, leaving 9 bases between the germline ends. The CDR3 is CASSYAPNYEQYF. CDR3 sequence (DNA): TGTGCCAGCAGTTACGCGCCCAATTACGAGCAGTACTTC.

This clone was seen once. This sequence joins TRBV5-1 and TRBJ1-4; 7 bases agree with TRBD1. Germline V gene sequence: CDR1 SGHRS, CDR2 YFSETQ. V was clipped by 4 bases and J by 2 bases; unmatched bases: 8. The CDR3 is 16 amino acids. The CDR3 region has the DNA TGCGCCAGCAGCCGAACAGGGGAATGGACTAATGAAAAACTGTTTTTT. Translating it yields CASSRTGEWTNEKLFF.

The V gene is TRBV25-1, the J gene TRBJ1-4, with 9 bases matching TRBD1. The CDR3 has 14 residues. Per germline, CDR1 MGHDK and CDR2 SYGVNS. With 4 bases clipped from V and 5 bases from J, the junction kept 2 bases outside the gene matches. The CDR3 sequence: CASSVGQGNEKLFF. The CDR3 DNA sequence: TGTGCCAGCAGTGTGGGACAGGGAAATGAAAAACTGTTTTTT.

The V gene is TRBV5-6, the J gene TRBJ1-3; TRBD1 aligns across 7 bases. The CDR3 covers 16 residues. V lost 4 bases and J lost 2; bases outside the gene matches: 9. Germline V gene sequence: CDR1 SGHDT, CDR2 YYEEEE. The CDR3 sequence is CASSPEQGWAGNTIYF. DNA for the CDR3: TGTGCCAGCAGCCCGGAACAGGGGTGGGCTGGAAACACCATATATTTT.

J is TRBJ2-7 and V is TRBV19; the D gene is possibly TRBD2 (5 bases). Germline V gene sequence: CDR1 LNHDA, CDR2 SQIVND (reference sequence). The V end lost 6 bases, the J end lost 5 bases, and 8 bases lay between the germline ends. The CDR3 length is 11 residues. The CDR3 DNA follows: TGTGCCAGTAGCATGGAGGACGAGCAGTACTTC. This codes for CASSMEDEQYF.

The CDR3 loop reads CASSESIGTADSYNEQFF. The DNA of the CDR3 is TGTGCCAGCAGTGAATCGATCGGGACAGCTGATTCCTACAATGAGCAGTTCTTC. The chain couples TRBV25-1 to TRBJ2-1, with 7 nucleotides matching TRBD1. The CDR3 runs to 18 residues. Per the germline V gene, CDR1 is MGHDK and CDR2 is SYGVNS. V was pared by 1 base and J by 1 base, with 10 bases of the junction left unmatched.

The genes are TRBV20-1 and TRBJ1-5; D is possibly TRBD1 (5 bases). Germline CDR1 is DFQATT and CDR2 is SNEGSKA (reference sequence). V was pared by 3 bases and J by 6 bases, with 12 bases between. This CDR3 is built from 13 residues. In nucleotides, the CDR3 is TGCAGTGCTAGTCGGGGGTTTCGTCAGCCCCAGCATTTT. This codes for CSASRGFRQPQHF.